Below are 3 T cell receptor beta chains sequenced from a single sample in a study of identical twins. TCRdb redid the calling of the 5' RACE reads with MiXCR, one entry per CDR3 protein. In the table there are roughly 720,000 distinct CDR3 sequences, over 15% of which are singletons. The data were also submitted as part of a second study, on T cells expressing NK-cell markers.

Input material: PBMCs. Receptors originate from a woman between 18 and 29 years old in good health.

This clonotype was counted only a few times. This chain uses TRBV24-1 with TRBJ2-5, with 7 nucleotides matching TRBD1. The CDR3 sequence is 13 residues long. Germline loops: CDR1 KGHDR, CDR2 SFDVKD. Trimming cost V 6 bases and J 3 bases; bases outside gene matches: 3. The CDR3 here is CATSPGTEETQYF. In DNA, the CDR3 is TGTGCCACCAGTCCTGGGACAGAAGAGACCCAGTACTTC.

Many counts were recorded for this clonotype. V is TRBV2 and J is TRBJ1-1; maybe TRBD1 (5 bases). V was shortened by 7 bases and J by 0 bases, with 15 bases between the two germline ends. The V gene's germline CDR1 is SNHLY and CDR2 FYNNEI. The CDR3 is 15 residues long. DNA of the CDR3: TGTGCCAGCACCTTGGGGGTTAGTATGAACACTGAAGCTTTCTTT. The encoded protein is CASTLGVSMNTEAFF.

The gene calls are TRBV10-3 and TRBJ2-1; TRBD2 is a possible D gene (6 bases). Deletions cut 9 bases from V and 3 bases from J, with 12 bases between. CDR1 is ENHRY, CDR2 SYGVKD, per germline. The CDR3 length is 13 residues. CDR3 sequence: CAIASVNYNEQFF. CDR3 coding DNA: TGTGCCATTGCTAGCGTTAACTACAATGAGCAGTTCTTC.